This is a list of T cell receptor beta chains from one sample in a study of blood T cell repertoires in COVID-19. The assay was immunoSEQ multiplex PCR, and TCRdb's table has in-frame clones only and misses some. The data hold about 170,000 clones, with approximately 84% observed a single time. Material for sequencing was peripheral blood. The receptors originated from a middle-aged man who had recovered from COVID-19. Both conserved end residues are part of each CDR3. A D gene is named only where the DNA matches it firmly. Clone size appears in some rows only: once, few, many, or a class for an expanded clone.

TRBJ1-2	NA	NA	TRBV27	CASRQTGDYGYTF	TGTGCCAGCAGGCAGACAGGCGACTATGGCTACACCTTC
TRBJ2-7	NA	NA	TRBV5-6	CASSLYRRDYEQYF	TGTGCCAGCAGCTTGTATCGCAGGGACTACGAGCAGTACTTC
TRBJ2-1	TRBD1	NA	TRBV15	CATSLDTGTGLRDSYNEQFF	TGTGCCACCAGCTTAGATACGGGGACAGGGTTACGGGATTCCTACAATGAGCAGTTCTTC
TRBJ2-2	NA	NA	TRBV5-4	CASSPSGLNTGELFF	TGTGCCAGCAGTCCGAGCGGATTGAACACCGGGGAGCTGTTTTTT
TRBJ1-6	TRBD1	NA	TRBV4-2	CASRHGQGSSYNSPLHF	TGTGCCAGCAGGCACGGACAGGGTAGCTCCTATAATTCACCTCTCCACTTT
TRBJ1-2	TRBD1	few	TRBV3-1/TRBV3-2	CASSQGQGNYGYTF	TGTGCCAGCAGCCAAGGACAGGGCAACTATGGCTACACCTTC
TRBJ2-2	NA	NA	TRBV6-1	CASSVYRVTNTGELFF	TGTGCCAGCAGTGTCTACAGGGTTACGAACACCGGGGAGCTGTTTTTT
TRBJ2-3	TRBD2	NA	TRBV6-4	CASSEGLGVTDTQYF	TGTGCCAGCAGTGAGGGACTAGGGGTCACAGATACGCAGTATTTT
TRBJ2-7	NA	NA	TRBV5-1	CASSPRGSSSYEQYF	TGCGCCAGCAGCCCTCGGGGGAGTAGCTCCTACGAGCAGTACTTC
TRBJ1-1	NA	few	TRBV7-8	CASTQPSSSEAFF	TGTGCCAGCACCCAACCCTCGAGCTCTGAAGCTTTCTTT
TRBJ2-5	NA	once	TRBV7-8	CASSYSGTSTKETQYF	TGTGCCAGCAGCTATTCCGGGACATCGACAAAAGAGACCCAGTACTTC
TRBJ2-1	TRBD1	NA	TRBV7-6	CASSSILDRGDEQFF	TGTGCCAGCAGCTCGATCCTGGACAGGGGAGATGAGCAGTTCTTC
TRBJ2-3	NA	NA	TRBV7-9	CASSLVQDTQYF	TGTGCCAGCAGCTTAGTCCAAGATACGCAGTATTTT
TRBJ1-3	NA	NA	TRBV19	CASKNRAGNTIYF	TGTGCCAGTAAGAACCGAGCGGGAAACACCATATATTTT
TRBJ1-3	NA	once	TRBV7-2	CASSLGAGGNTIYF	TGTGCCAGCAGCTTAGGTGCAGGCGGAAACACCATATATTTT
TRBJ1-2	TRBD1	many	TRBV7-9	CASSPGTGAYGYTF	TGTGCCAGCAGTCCCGGGACAGGGGCCTATGGCTACACCTTC
TRBJ2-7	NA	NA	TRBV28	CASTGNQVGYEQYF	TGTGCCAGTACAGGGAACCAAGTCGGCTACGAGCAGTACTTC
TRBJ1-1	TRBD1	NA	TRBV10-3	CAISAGTGTEAFF	TGTGCCATCAGTGCCGGGACAGGGACTGAAGCTTTCTTT
TRBJ1-2	NA	NA	TRBV11-2	CASSLETGLDGYTF	TGTGCCAGCAGCTTAGAAACAGGGTTGGACGGCTACACCTTC
TRBJ2-1	TRBD1	NA	TRBV18	CASSPGTGGNNEQFF	TGTGCCAGCTCACCAGGGACAGGGGGAAACAATGAGCAGTTCTTC
TRBJ1-2	NA	NA	TRBV11-2	CASSLMSAGEGYTF	TGTGCCAGCAGCTTAATGTCGGCAGGTGAAGGCTACACCTTC
TRBJ2-1	TRBD1	NA	TRBV7-2	CASSPRTGSSNEQFF	TGTGCCAGCAGCCCTCGGACAGGGAGCTCCAATGAGCAGTTCTTC
TRBJ2-7	NA	NA	TRBV7-8	CASSPSGSYEQYF	TGTGCCAGCAGCCCCAGCGGTTCCTACGAGCAGTACTTC
TRBJ2-7	NA	NA	TRBV6-4	CASSASGGAYEQYF	TGTGCCAGCAGTGCTTCTGGCGGGGCCTACGAGCAGTACTTC
TRBJ1-3	NA	few	TRBV18	CASSPRTLRNTIYF	TGTGCCAGCTCACCTAGGACACTCAGAAACACCATATATTTT
TRBJ1-1	TRBD1	NA	TRBV18	CASSLRQGLNTEAFF	TGTGCCAGCTCACTTCGACAGGGGTTGAACACTGAAGCTTTCTTT
TRBJ2-2	NA	NA	TRBV19	CASSIGQATGELFF	TGTGCCAGTAGTATAGGTCAGGCCACCGGGGAGCTGTTTTTT
TRBJ2-3	TRBD2	NA	TRBV7-2	CASSLFILAGASDTQYF	TGTGCCAGCAGCTTGTTTATCCTAGCGGGAGCTTCAGATACGCAGTATTTT
TRBJ1-2	NA	NA	TRBV6-1	CASSEDRKHGYTF	TGTGCCAGCAGTGAAGACAGGAAACATGGCTACACCTTC
TRBJ1-1	TRBD1	NA	TRBV4-2	CASSQAAQGAGTEAFF	TGTGCCAGCAGCCAAGCCGCCCAGGGGGCCGGCACTGAAGCTTTCTTT
TRBJ2-5	TRBD2	NA	TRBV13	CASSFPSGGVDRKTQYF	TGTGCCAGCAGCTTCCCTAGCGGGGGGGTTGATCGGAAGACCCAGTACTTC
TRBJ1-2	NA	NA	TRBV4-3	CASSQYSNYGYTF	TGCGCCAGCAGCCAATATTCTAACTATGGCTACACCTTC
TRBJ2-7	NA	NA	TRBV10-3	CAIAGDSYEQYF	TGTGCCATCGCCGGGGATAGCTACGAGCAGTACTTC
TRBJ2-4	NA	NA	TRBV28	CAIQEGAKNIQYF	TGTGCCATCCAAGAGGGTGCCAAAAACATTCAGTACTTC
TRBJ2-4	NA	NA	TRBV5-1	CASSSNRVNNIQYF	TGCGCCAGCAGCTCGAACAGGGTAAACAACATTCAGTACTTC
TRBJ2-2	NA	NA	TRBV7-6	CASSLEVVDTSTGELFF	TGTGCCAGCAGCTTAGAAGTAGTGGACACCTCCACCGGGGAGCTGTTTTTT
TRBJ2-3	NA	NA	TRBV28	CASSSRTSTPPDTQYF	TGTGCCAGCAGTTCGAGAACCTCCACCCCGCCAGATACGCAGTATTTT
TRBJ2-1	TRBD2	NA	TRBV9	CASSVEKRGVHNEQFF	TGTGCCAGCAGCGTAGAAAAGCGGGGGGTGCACAATGAGCAGTTCTTC
TRBJ2-3	NA	NA	TRBV7-9	CASSFTQTDTQYF	TGTGCCAGCAGCTTCACACAGACAGATACGCAGTATTTT
TRBJ1-5	TRBD1	NA	TRBV7-2	CASSPGQGQRPQHF	TGTGCCAGCAGCCCTGGACAGGGGCAACGGCCCCAGCATTTT
TRBJ2-4	NA	NA	TRBV7-8	CASSPPTGSKNIQYF	TGTGCCAGCAGCCCCCCCACAGGCTCCAAAAACATTCAGTACTTC
TRBJ1-1	NA	NA	TRBV2	CASSPTRNTEAFF	TGTGCCAGCAGTCCAACACGGAACACTGAAGCTTTCTTT
TRBJ2-5	TRBD2	NA	TRBV3-1/TRBV3-2	CASSPTTSGSEETQYF	TGTGCCAGCAGCCCAACGACTAGCGGGAGTGAGGAGACCCAGTACTTC
TRBJ2-3	TRBD2	NA	TRBV28	CASSPGLAGGYTDTQYF	TGTGCCAGCAGTCCGGGACTAGCGGGAGGATACACAGATACGCAGTATTTT
TRBJ2-5	NA	NA	TRBV9	CASSHGGPETQYF	TGTGCCAGCTCCCACGGAGGTCCAGAGACCCAGTACTTC
TRBJ2-1	NA	NA	TRBV6-5	CASSYSREGEQFF	TGTGCCAGCAGTTACTCCCGTGAGGGTGAGCAGTTCTTC
TRBJ2-7	TRBD1	few	TRBV3-1/TRBV3-2	CASSWTGGYEQYF	TGTGCCAGCAGTTGGACAGGGGGCTACGAGCAGTACTTC
TRBJ1-1	NA	NA	TRBV5-5	CASSLFSSGENTEAFF	TGTGCCAGCAGCTTGTTCTCGTCAGGGGAGAACACTGAAGCTTTCTTT
TRBJ2-3	TRBD2	NA	TRBV12-3/TRBV12-4	CASSFVGGLKHDF	TGTGCCAGCAGTTTTGTGGGAGGGCTTAAGCATGATTTT
TRBJ2-7	TRBD2	once	TRBV4-3	CASSQVSVFGTSGSYEQYF	TGCGCCAGCAGCCAAGTATCGGTATTCGGGACTAGCGGCTCCTACGAGCAGTACTTC
TRBJ2-7	NA	NA	TRBV28	CASMEQGSYEQYF	TGTGCCAGCATGGAGCAGGGTTCCTACGAGCAGTACTTC
TRBJ2-2	NA	NA	TRBV15	CATSRDMGAGGELFF	TGTGCCACCAGCAGAGATATGGGGGCTGGCGGGGAGCTGTTTTTT
TRBJ2-3	TRBD1	NA	TRBV6-5	CASSYLGQGLTDTQYF	TGTGCCAGCAGTTACCTGGGACAGGGATTGACAGATACGCAGTATTTT
TRBJ2-7	TRBD2	NA	TRBV4-3	CASSRLAGALAYEQYF	TGCGCCAGCAGCCGCTTAGCGGGAGCCCTAGCTTACGAGCAGTACTTC
TRBJ2-7	NA	NA	TRBV7-9	CASSLHYEQYF	TGTGCCAGCAGCTTACACTACGAGCAGTACTTC
TRBJ1-5	NA	NA	TRBV4-1	CASSQGQGENQPQHF	TGCGCCAGCAGCCAGGGGCAAGGAGAGAATCAGCCCCAGCATTTT
TRBJ2-5	NA	NA	TRBV18	CASSPSKRKIQETQYF	TGTGCCAGCTCACCAAGCAAGCGGAAGATCCAAGAGACCCAGTACTTC
TRBJ1-5	NA	NA	TRBV27	CASSPNYSNQPQHF	TGTGCCAGCAGCCCTAATTATAGCAATCAGCCCCAGCATTTT
TRBJ2-3	TRBD2	NA	TRBV6-1	CASSEWFGLAGVTPGSAQYF	TGTGCCAGCAGTGAATGGTTTGGACTAGCGGGGGTGACCCCCGGGTCGGCGCAGTATTTT
TRBJ2-3	NA	NA	TRBV27	CASSYGAGRTDTQYF	TGTGCCAGCAGTTATGGGGCAGGACGCACAGATACGCAGTATTTT